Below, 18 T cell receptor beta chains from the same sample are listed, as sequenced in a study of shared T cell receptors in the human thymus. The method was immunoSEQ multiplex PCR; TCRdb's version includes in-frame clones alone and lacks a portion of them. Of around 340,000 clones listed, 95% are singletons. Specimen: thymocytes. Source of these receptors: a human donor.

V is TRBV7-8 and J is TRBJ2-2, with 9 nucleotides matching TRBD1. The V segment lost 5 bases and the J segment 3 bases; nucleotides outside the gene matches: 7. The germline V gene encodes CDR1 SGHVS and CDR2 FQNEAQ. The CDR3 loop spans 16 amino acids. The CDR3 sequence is CASSPPGQGYTGELFF. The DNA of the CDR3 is TGTGCCAGCAGCCCGCCGGGACAGGGTTACACCGGGGAGCTGTTTTTT.

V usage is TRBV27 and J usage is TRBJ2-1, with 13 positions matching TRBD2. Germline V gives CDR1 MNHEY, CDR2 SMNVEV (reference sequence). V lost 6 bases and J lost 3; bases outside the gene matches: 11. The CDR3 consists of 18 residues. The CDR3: CASSPSAGTSGDYNEQFF. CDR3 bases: TGTGCCAGCAGCCCCTCGGCAGGGACTAGCGGGGACTACAATGAGCAGTTCTTC.

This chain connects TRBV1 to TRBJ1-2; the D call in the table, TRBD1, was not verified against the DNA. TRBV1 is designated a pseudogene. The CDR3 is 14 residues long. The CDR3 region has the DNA TGCACCAGCAGCCAAGAGGACAGGGGTGAGGGCTACACCTTC. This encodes CTSSQEDRGEGYTF.

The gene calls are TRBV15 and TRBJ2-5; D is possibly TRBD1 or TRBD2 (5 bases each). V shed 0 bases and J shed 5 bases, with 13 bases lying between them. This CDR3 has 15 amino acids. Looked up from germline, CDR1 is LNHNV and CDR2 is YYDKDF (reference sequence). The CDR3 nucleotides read TGTGCCACCAGCAGAGATTTGGGGGTTCGCGAGACCCAGTACTTC. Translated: CATSRDLGVRETQYF. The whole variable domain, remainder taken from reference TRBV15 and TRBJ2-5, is DAMVIQNPRYQVTQFGKPVTLSCSQTLNHNVMYWYQQKSSQAPKLLFHYYDKDFNNEADTPDNFQSRRPNTSFCFLDIRSPGLGDTAMYLCATSRDLGVRETQYFGPGTRLLVL.

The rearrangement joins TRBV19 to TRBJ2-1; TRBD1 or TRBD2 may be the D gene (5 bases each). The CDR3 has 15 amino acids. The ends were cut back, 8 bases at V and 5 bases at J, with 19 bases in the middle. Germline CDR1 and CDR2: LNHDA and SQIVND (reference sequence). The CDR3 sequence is CASPPTGTTNNEQFF. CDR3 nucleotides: TGTGCCAGTCCCCCGACCGGGACCACTAACAATGAGCAGTTCTTC. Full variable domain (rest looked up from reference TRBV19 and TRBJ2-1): DGGITQSPKYLFRKEGQNVTLSCEQNLNHDAMYWYRQDPGQGLRLIYYSQIVNDFQKGDIAEGYSVSREKKESFPLTVTSAQKNPTAFYLCASPPTGTTNNEQFFGPGTRLTVL.

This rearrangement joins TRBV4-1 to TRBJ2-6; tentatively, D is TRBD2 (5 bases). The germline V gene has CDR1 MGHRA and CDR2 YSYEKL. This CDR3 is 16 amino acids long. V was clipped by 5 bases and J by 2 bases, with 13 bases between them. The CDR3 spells CASSERRYPGANVLTF. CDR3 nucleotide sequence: TGCGCCAGCAGCGAGCGGCGGTATCCTGGGGCCAACGTCCTGACTTTC.

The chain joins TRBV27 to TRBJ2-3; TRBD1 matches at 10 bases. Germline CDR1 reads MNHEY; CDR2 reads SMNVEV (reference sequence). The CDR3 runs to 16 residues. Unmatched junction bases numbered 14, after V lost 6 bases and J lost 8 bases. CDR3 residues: CASRPSRDRGIRTQYF. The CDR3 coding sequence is TGTGCCAGCAGACCCAGCCGGGACAGGGGCATCCGTACGCAGTATTTT.

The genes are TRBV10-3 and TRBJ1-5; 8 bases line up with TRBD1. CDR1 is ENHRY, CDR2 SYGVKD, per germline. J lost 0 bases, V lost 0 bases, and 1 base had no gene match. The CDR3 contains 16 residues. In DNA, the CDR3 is TGTGCCATCAGTGAGTCGACAGGGGTTAGCAATCAGCCCCAGCATTTT. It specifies CAISESTGVSNQPQHF.

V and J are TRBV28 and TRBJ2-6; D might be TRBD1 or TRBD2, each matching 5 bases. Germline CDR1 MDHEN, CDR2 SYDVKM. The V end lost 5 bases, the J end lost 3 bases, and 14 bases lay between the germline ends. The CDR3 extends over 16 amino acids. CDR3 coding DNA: TGTGCCAGCAGTCCCCCGGGGCCCGGTGGGGCCAACGTCCTGACTTTC. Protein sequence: CASSPPGPGGANVLTF.

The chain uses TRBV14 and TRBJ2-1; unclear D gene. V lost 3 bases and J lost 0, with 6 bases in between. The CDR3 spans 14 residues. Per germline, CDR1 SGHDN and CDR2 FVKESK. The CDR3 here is CASSHGSSYNEQFF. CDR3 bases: TGTGCCAGCAGCCACGGAAGCTCCTACAATGAGCAGTTCTTC.

CDR3 nucleotide sequence: TGTGCCAGCAACCGACAGGGGAACATAAGACGGAACACTGAAGCTTTCTTT. Residues: CASNRQGNIRRNTEAFF. The chain combines TRBV28 with TRBJ1-1; 8 bases line up with TRBD1. The CDR3 totals 17 residues. The ends lost 7 bases at V and 1 base at J; junction bases unmatched: 14. Germline V gene data show CDR1 as MDHEN and CDR2 as SYDVKM.

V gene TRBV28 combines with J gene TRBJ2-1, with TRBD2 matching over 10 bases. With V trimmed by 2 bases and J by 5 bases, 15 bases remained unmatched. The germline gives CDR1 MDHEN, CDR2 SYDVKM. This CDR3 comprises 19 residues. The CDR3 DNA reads TGTGCCAGCAGTTTAGGTCTAGCGGGAGTTGAACGCACCGACAATGAGCAGTTCTTC. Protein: CASSLGLAGVERTDNEQFF.

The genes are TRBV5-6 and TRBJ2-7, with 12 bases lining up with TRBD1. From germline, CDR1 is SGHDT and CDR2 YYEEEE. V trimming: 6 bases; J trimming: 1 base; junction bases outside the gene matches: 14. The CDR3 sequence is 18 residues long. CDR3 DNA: TGTGCCAGCAACACCCGGGACAGGGGGCGCTTTCGTTCCTACGAGCAGTACTTC. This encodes CASNTRDRGRFRSYEQYF.

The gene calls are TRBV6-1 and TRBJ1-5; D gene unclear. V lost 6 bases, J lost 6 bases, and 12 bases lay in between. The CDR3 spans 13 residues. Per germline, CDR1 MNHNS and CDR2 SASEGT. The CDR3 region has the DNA TGTGCCAGCAGACAGACACGAATTCAGCCCCAGCATTTT. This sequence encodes CASRQTRIQPQHF.

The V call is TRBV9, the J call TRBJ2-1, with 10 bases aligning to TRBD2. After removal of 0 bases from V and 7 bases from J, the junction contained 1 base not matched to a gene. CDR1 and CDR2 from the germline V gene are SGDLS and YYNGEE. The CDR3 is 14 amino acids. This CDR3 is CASSVVGLANEQFF. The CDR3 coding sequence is TGTGCCAGCAGCGTAGTGGGACTAGCGAATGAGCAGTTCTTC. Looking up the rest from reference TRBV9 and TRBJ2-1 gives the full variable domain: DSGVTQTPKHLITATGQRVTLRCSPRSGDLSVYWYQQSLDQGLQFLIQYYNGEERAKGNILERFSAQQFPDLHSELNLSSLELGDSALYFCASSVVGLANEQFFGPGTRLTVL.

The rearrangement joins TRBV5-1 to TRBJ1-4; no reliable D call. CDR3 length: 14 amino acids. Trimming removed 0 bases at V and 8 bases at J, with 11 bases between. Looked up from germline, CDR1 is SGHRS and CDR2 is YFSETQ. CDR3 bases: TGCGCCAGCAGCTTGGTAGTTGGAGAGGAAAAACTGTTTTTT. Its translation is CASSLVVGEEKLFF.

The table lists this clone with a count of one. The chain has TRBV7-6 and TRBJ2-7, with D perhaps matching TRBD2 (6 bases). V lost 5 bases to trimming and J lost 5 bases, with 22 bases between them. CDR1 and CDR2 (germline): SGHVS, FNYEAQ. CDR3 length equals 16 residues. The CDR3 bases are TGTGCCAGCAGCCTCATGGGACTTCCGCACCCCGACGAGCAGTACTTC. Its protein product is CASSLMGLPHPDEQYF.

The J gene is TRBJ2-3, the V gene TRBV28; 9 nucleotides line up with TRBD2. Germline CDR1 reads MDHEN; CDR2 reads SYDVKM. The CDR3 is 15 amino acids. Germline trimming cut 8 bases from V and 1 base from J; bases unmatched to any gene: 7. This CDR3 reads CASARGLAGTDTQYF. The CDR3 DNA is TGTGCCAGCGCCAGGGGACTAGCAGGCACAGATACGCAGTATTTT.